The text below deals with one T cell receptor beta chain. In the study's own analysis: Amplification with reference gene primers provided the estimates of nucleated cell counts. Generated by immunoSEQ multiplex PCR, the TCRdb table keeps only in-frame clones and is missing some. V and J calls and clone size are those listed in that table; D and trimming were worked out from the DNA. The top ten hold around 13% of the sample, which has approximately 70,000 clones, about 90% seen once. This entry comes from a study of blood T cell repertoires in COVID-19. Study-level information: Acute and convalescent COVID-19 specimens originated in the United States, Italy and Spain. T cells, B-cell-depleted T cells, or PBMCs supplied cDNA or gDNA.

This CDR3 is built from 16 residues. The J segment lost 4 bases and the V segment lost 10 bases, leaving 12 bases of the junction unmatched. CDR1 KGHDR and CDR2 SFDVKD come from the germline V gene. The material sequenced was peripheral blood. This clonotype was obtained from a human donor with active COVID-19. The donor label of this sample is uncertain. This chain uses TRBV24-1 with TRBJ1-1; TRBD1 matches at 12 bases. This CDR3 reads CATRPGQGARTTEAFF. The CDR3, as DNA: TGTGCCACGAGACCGGGACAGGGGGCAAGAACCACTGAAGCTTTCTTT.